This T cell receptor (beta chain) was obtained from a study of blood T cell repertoires in COVID-19. Authors' processing steps: Amplification with reference gene primers provided the estimates of nucleated cell counts. TCRdb keeps only in-frame clones here, not all; method: immunoSEQ multiplex PCR. V, J and clone size are those of that table, while D and trimming were read from the DNA. Here the sample spans about 120,000 clones, around 85% being singletons. This CDR3 has 19 residues. V was pared by 3 bases and J by 5 bases, with 16 bases of the junction left unmatched. Germline lookup yields CDR1 MDHEN and CDR2 SYDVKM.

Sequenced sample: peripheral blood. The rearrangement joins TRBV28 to TRBJ1-6; TRBD1 matches 7 bases. The sequence came from a man aged 65 to 85 who had recovered from COVID-19. DNA of the CDR3: TGTGCCAGCAGTTTCTCACCCCCCTGGACAGGCCATCATAATTCACCCCTCCACTTT. It encodes CASSFSPPWTGHHNSPLHF.